This paragraph reports one TCR beta chain. The antigen it recognizes is unknown. The CDR3 goes on 3 residues after the read ends, and that part is filled in from the germline J gene. The data were obtained in a study of T cells in women clearing cervical HPV infection (dated by TCRdb to 2017 to 2018). Some background on the complete study: The cases were 25 women with histologically confirmed HPV16-related CIN3 or worse, and 2 of these cases were invasive cancers. HLA typing was available for only a few women, so HLA type could not be excluded as a confounder. The 25 or so controls were women who cleared a single incident HPV16 infection within 12 months without developing precancer or cancer. This exploratory proof-of-principle case-control study, nested within the Guanacaste HPV Natural History Study in Costa Rica, compared TCR repertoires among women with different cervical HPV16 outcomes. In the parent cohort, fewer than 13,000 women aged 18 or older were enrolled in Guanacaste, Costa Rica, during about 1993 to 1994 and were followed for seven years. Quality controls consisted of five blinded duplicates per group, for a total of 60 or so samples made up of approximately 50 participants and roughly 10 replicates. Cases had a median age of about 34 years and controls had a median age of 38, with no significant differences in baseline characteristics. For cases, a median interval of nearly 150 days, with an interquartile range of 90 to 200 days, was observed between lesion detection and blood sampling. Blood from cases was drawn at the visit where the lesion was first identified, while blood from controls was drawn once the infection was no longer detected. Cases and controls were matched on year of sample collection and on age within five years. Results and caveats for the whole study, not just this receptor: T-cell numbers per sample were unknown, so richness differences could reflect varying T-cell content rather than repertoire biology. Lower TRBV6-7 relative abundance was observed in cases than in controls (around 0.1% versus 0.15%; Bonferroni P = 0.0008). The cross-sectional design could not show whether the associations came before the infection or were a result of it, and neither effector/memory subsets nor HPV-specific T cells were isolated. Across sequencing depths, CIN3+ cases showed significantly higher TCR repertoire richness than controls, but evenness did not differ between the groups. Random forest classifiers combining richness and V gene abundances distinguished cases from controls with an estimated AUC of 0.7 to 0.85.

The germline V gene specifies SGHRS as CDR1 and YFSETQ as CDR2. The CDR3, cysteine through phenylalanine, is 14 amino acids long. Of the CDR3's DNA, 33 bases were read; they are in frame from base 1. At the junction V is shortened by 4 bases and J by 2 bases; bases outside the gene matches: 6. Every participant had a single incident cervical HPV16 infection, and prevalent HPV16 infections were excluded. Cervical HPV DNA was detected by MY09/MY11 PCR and genotyped by dot-blot hybridization. Approximately 15 mL of heparinized blood was centrifuged, after which the buffy coat was aliquoted, frozen at -30 degrees C, and then stored at -80 degrees C. QIAGEN kits were used to extract genomic DNA from buffy coat specimens. TCR beta CDR3 regions were amplified by multiplex PCR from an average of roughly 1.3 ug genomic DNA per sample using the immunoSEQ assay. The assay corrected primer bias using a complete synthetic TCR repertoire to establish an amplification baseline. The amplicons were sequenced on the Illumina platform. The study's processing was this. Sequence errors were corrected by clustering with frequency ratios and a modified nearest-neighbor algorithm, and the sequences were then analyzed in the immunoSEQ Analyzer using IMGT gene definitions. At each rarefaction depth, TCR richness and evenness were averaged over 20 rarefaction repeats, and samples with fewer sequences than the depth were excluded. Relative abundances of V, D and J genes were compared between groups using Wilcoxon rank sum tests, with FDR correction applied. An intraclass correlation of around 96% for TCR richness and an average of about 73% across about 66 gene segments were obtained from the blinded duplicates. Not all clones reach the TCRdb copy of this immuneACCESS table, which keeps in-frame sequences only. Checked studies attribute under half of the gap to unresolved V genes and leave the rest unexplained. The DNA gave D and trimming, while V, J and clone size come from that table. This sample's table carries tens of thousands of clones. About 0.97% of the sample rests with the top ten.

Here the chain combines TRBV5-1 and TRBJ2-7, with 7 junctional bases fitting TRBD1. Sequencing used blood buffy coat. The source is a woman between 18 and 70 years old with a cervical HPV16 infection that either progressed to CIN3+ or cleared (not recorded which). Partial CDR3 DNA: TGCGCCAGCAGCAAGTTGACAGGGACCTACGAG. It translates as CASSKLTGTYE. The CDR3 in its entirety is CASSKLTGTYEQYF.